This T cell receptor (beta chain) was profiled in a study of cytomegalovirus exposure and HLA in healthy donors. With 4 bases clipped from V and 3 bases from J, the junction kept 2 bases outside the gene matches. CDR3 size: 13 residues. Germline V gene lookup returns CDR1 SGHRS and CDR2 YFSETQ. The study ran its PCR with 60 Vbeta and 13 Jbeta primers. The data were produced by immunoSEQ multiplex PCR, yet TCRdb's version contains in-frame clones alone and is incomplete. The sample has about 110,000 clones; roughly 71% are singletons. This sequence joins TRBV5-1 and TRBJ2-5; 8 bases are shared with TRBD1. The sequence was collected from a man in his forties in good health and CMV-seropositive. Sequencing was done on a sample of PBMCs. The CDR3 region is CASSRTGKETQYF. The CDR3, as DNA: TGCGCCAGCAGCCGGACAGGGAAAGAGACCCAGTACTTC.